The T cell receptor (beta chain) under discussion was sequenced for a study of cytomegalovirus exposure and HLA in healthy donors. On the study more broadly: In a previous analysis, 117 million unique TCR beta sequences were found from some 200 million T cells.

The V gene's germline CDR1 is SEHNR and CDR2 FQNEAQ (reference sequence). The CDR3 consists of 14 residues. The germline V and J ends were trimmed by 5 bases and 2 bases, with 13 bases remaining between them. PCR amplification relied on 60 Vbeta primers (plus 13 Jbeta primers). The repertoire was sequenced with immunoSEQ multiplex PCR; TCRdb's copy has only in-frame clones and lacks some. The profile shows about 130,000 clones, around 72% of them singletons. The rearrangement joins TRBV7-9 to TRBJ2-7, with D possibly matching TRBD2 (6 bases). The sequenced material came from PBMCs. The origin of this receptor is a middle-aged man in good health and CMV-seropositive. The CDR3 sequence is CASSARDSPYEQYF. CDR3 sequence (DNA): TGTGCCAGCAGCGCCCGGGACTCTCCCTACGAGCAGTACTTC. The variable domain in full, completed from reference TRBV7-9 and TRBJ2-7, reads DTGVSQNPRHKITKRGQNVTFRCDPISEHNRLYWYRQTLGQGPEFLTYFQNEAQLEKSRLLSDRFSAERPKGSFSTLEIQRTEQGDSAMYLCASSARDSPYEQYFGPGTRLTVT.